The 32 T cell receptor beta chains below come from one sample, sequenced in a study of blood T cell repertoires in COVID-19. TCRdb's copy holds only in-frame clones and misses some; the assay was immunoSEQ multiplex PCR. In the table there are 200,000 to 300,000 clones, approximately 85% of which are singletons. The sample consisted of PBMCs or T cells enriched from blood (not recorded which). These receptors all come from a woman between 45 and 65 years old with acute COVID-19.

V usage is TRBV5-6 and J usage is TRBJ1-2; D is possibly TRBD1 (6 bases). V dropped 4 bases and J dropped 7 bases, with 17 bases sitting between them. This CDR3 is built from 14 residues. In germline, CDR1 is SGHDT, CDR2 YYEEEE. The chain's CDR3 is CASSPKQGYAGYTF. The CDR3 DNA follows: TGTGCCAGCAGCCCAAAACAGGGTTATGCTGGCTACACCTTC.

The rearrangement uses TRBV9 and TRBJ2-7, with a possible D match to TRBD2 (5 bases). The germline V gene encodes CDR1 SGDLS and CDR2 YYNGEE. Trimming left V 3 bases short and J 3 bases short, with 7 bases between. The CDR3 has 12 residues. In nucleotides, the CDR3 is TGTGCCAGCAGCGCCAGCGGCTACGAGCAGTACTTC. This sequence encodes CASSASGYEQYF.

The chain combines TRBV19 with TRBJ1-5, with a weak D call TRBD1 (6 bases). The V end was cut by 1 base, the J end by 5 bases, with 12 bases between. The V gene's germline CDR1 is LNHDA and CDR2 SQIVND (reference sequence). The CDR3 has 15 residues. The CDR3 DNA sequence: TGTGCCAGTAGTATAGCCGGCAGGGGTGATCAGCCCCAGCATTTT. This gives the protein CASSIAGRGDQPQHF.

The chain has TRBV18 and TRBJ1-5; no firm D call. The CDR3 totals 14 residues. Germline CDR1 reads KGHSH; CDR2 reads LQKENI. The V and J ends lost 5 bases and 3 bases respectively, with 11 bases between them. Written as DNA, the CDR3 is TGTGCCAGCTCAACCAGGAGGGACAATCAGCCCCAGCATTTT. Its translation: CASSTRRDNQPQHF. The whole variable domain, filled in from reference TRBV18 and TRBJ1-5, reads NAGVMQNPRHLVRRRGQEARLRCSPMKGHSHVYWYRQLPEEGLKFMVYLQKENIIDESGMPKERFSAEFPKEGPSILRIQQVVRGDSAAYFCASSTRRDNQPQHFGDGTRLSIL.

The rearrangement links TRBV19 to TRBJ2-2, with D possibly being TRBD2 (6 bases). V dropped 6 bases and J dropped 5 bases, with 16 bases sitting between them. This CDR3 contains 15 residues. CDR1 and CDR2 (germline): LNHDA, SQIVND (reference sequence). CDR3 bases: TGTGCCAGTAGCAAGGAGTGGGGGAGGACCGGGGAGCTGTTTTTT. Protein sequence: CASSKEWGRTGELFF.

This clone was picked up one time. The chain is built from TRBV7-8 and TRBJ1-3, with D hard to call. Germline-derived CDR1 and CDR2 are SGHVS and FQNEAQ. Deletions cut 5 bases from V and 2 bases from J, with 7 bases between. The CDR3 sequence is 13 residues long. The DNA for the CDR3 is TGTGCCAGCAGCGTCTCCCCTGGAAACACCATATATTTT. Amino acid sequence: CASSVSPGNTIYF. The full variable domain, completed using reference TRBV7-8 and TRBJ1-3, is GAGVSQSPRYKVAKRGQDVALRCDPISGHVSLFWYQQALGQGPEFLTYFQNEAQLDKSGLPSDRFFAERPEGSVSTLKIQRTQQEDSAVYLCASSVSPGNTIYFGEGSWLTVV.

The chain uses TRBV2 and TRBJ2-7, with D uncertain. Deletions cut 4 bases from V and 6 bases from J, with 13 bases between. Germline-derived CDR1 and CDR2 are SNHLY and FYNNEI. There are 13 residues in the CDR3. The CDR3 DNA is TGTGCCAGCAGTGGGCAGGCGACGACCGAGCAGTACTTC. Its translation is CASSGQATTEQYF.

In DNA form, the CDR3 reads TGTGCCAGCAGCCAAGACCACAGGGTGGCTTCACCCCTCCACTTT. Translating gives CASSQDHRVASPLHF. The chain has TRBV3-1 (or the pseudogene TRBV3-2) and TRBJ1-6, with TRBD1 as a possible D gene (6 bases). This CDR3 is 15 amino acids long. Trimming pared 0 bases from V and 9 bases from J, leaving 12 bases between. Germline loops: CDR1 LGHDT, CDR2 YNNKEL (reference sequence).

In this sample, this clone turned up a few times. This chain connects TRBV19 to TRBJ2-4, with 9 bases fitting TRBD2. CDR1 is LNHDA, CDR2 SQIVND, per germline (reference sequence). V shed 5 bases and J 5 bases; nucleotides not matched to a gene: 1. This CDR3 contains 13 residues. CDR3 coding DNA: TGTGCCAGTAGTGGCGGGGGGGAAAACATTCAGTACTTC. Amino acid sequence: CASSGGGENIQYF.

This chain joins TRBV30 and TRBJ1-5; 10 positions agree with TRBD1. This CDR3 region has 15 residues. V dropped 2 bases and J dropped 6; count of bases not matched to a gene: 7. Per the germline V gene, CDR1 is GTSNPN and CDR2 is SVGIG (reference sequence). The CDR3 loop reads CAWSLRQGASQPQHF. The CDR3 DNA reads as TGTGCCTGGAGTCTCAGACAGGGGGCTTCTCAGCCCCAGCATTTT.

This clone was observed once. The chain joins TRBV9 to TRBJ1-2; 9 bases map to TRBD1. After removal of 0 bases from V and 4 bases from J, the junction contained 4 bases not matched to a gene. The V gene's germline CDR1 is SGDLS and CDR2 YYNGEE. The CDR3 consists of 15 residues. Written as DNA, the CDR3 is TGTGCCAGCAGCGTAGGACAGGGGGTAGTCTATGGCTACACCTTC. This sequence encodes CASSVGQGVVYGYTF.

This chain links TRBV10-3 with TRBJ2-3; 11 bases line up with TRBD2. The CDR3 is made up of 17 amino acids. Germline CDR1 and CDR2: ENHRY and SYGVKD. J lost 1 base, V lost 1 base, and 4 bases had no gene match. CDR3 DNA sequence: TGTGCCATCAGTGAGTTGTCACTAGCGGGGGGCACAGATACGCAGTATTTT. It translates to CAISELSLAGGTDTQYF.

This clone was seen a single time. The chain recombines TRBV19 with TRBJ1-1; 7 bases match TRBD1. CDR1 is LNHDA, CDR2 SQIVND, per germline (reference sequence). Trimming removed 5 bases from V and 1 base from J; junction bases left unmatched: 10. The CDR3 runs 16 residues. The CDR3 here is CASSEGAGDRNTEAFF. CDR3 in DNA: TGTGCCAGTAGTGAAGGGGCAGGGGACAGGAACACTGAAGCTTTCTTT.

The genes are TRBV19 and TRBJ2-1; a possible D gene is TRBD2 (6 bases). This CDR3 comprises 15 residues. The V end was cut by 7 bases, the J end by 5 bases, with 18 bases between. Germline values: CDR1 LNHDA, CDR2 SQIVND (reference sequence). CDR3 sequence (DNA): TGTGCCAGTACAAGTACTCGGGGGTGGGACAATGAGCAGTTCTTC. This sequence encodes CASTSTRGWDNEQFF. Full variable domain (remainder filled in from reference TRBV19 and TRBJ2-1): DGGITQSPKYLFRKEGQNVTLSCEQNLNHDAMYWYRQDPGQGLRLIYYSQIVNDFQKGDIAEGYSVSREKKESFPLTVTSAQKNPTAFYLCASTSTRGWDNEQFFGPGTRLTVL.

The chain combines TRBV5-6 with TRBJ1-5; perhaps TRBD1 as D (5 bases). The CDR3 sequence is 13 residues long. The germline gives CDR1 SGHDT, CDR2 YYEEEE. The V end was cut by 0 bases, the J end by 9 bases, with 10 bases between. CDR3 in DNA: TGTGCCAGCAGCTTGGGAGGGACTGGGCCCCAGCATTTT. Translating gives CASSLGGTGPQHF.

In the case of this clone: Germline is not matched at one junction end, which may reflect a read error. This chain links TRBV18 with TRBJ1-1, with a weak D call TRBD1 (6 bases). Germline CDR1 reads KGHSH; CDR2 reads LQKENI. This CDR3 comprises 15 residues. The CDR3 here is CASSPWDKGNSEAFF. The CDR3 region has the DNA TGTGCCAGCTCACCCTGGGACAAAGGGAACTCTGAAGCTTTCTTT.

This sequence joins TRBV5-8 and TRBJ2-4; 9 bases fit TRBD1. Germline CDR1 is SGHTS and CDR2 is YDEGEE. The CDR3 loop spans 14 amino acids. J gave up 4 bases and V 5 bases, and 4 bases lay outside the gene matches. CDR3 protein: CASRPDRGKNIQYF. The DNA for the CDR3 is TGTGCCAGCAGACCGGACAGGGGAAAAAACATTCAGTACTTC.

This sequence joins TRBV16 and TRBJ1-5; D is unresolved. V was clipped by 0 bases and J by 0 bases, with 12 bases between them. The germline gives CDR1 KGHSY, CDR2 FQNENV. CDR3 length: 17 amino acids. The CDR3 DNA is TGTGCCAGCAGCCAATCGATCTCGGGAGATAGCAATCAGCCCCAGCATTTT. Its protein is CASSQSISGDSNQPQHF.

This clone was seen a single time. The chain couples TRBV2 to TRBJ1-2, with 12 bases lining up with TRBD1. The CDR3 loop spans 15 amino acids. V shed 6 bases and J 6 bases; nucleotides not matched to a gene: 8. The germline V gene encodes CDR1 SNHLY and CDR2 FYNNEI. The CDR3 loop is CASRRGQGASDGYTF. As DNA, the CDR3 is TGTGCCAGCAGGCGGGGACAGGGGGCTTCGGATGGCTACACCTTC.

This chain joins TRBV11-3 and TRBJ1-1, with D hard to call. The CDR3 length is 12 residues. Trimming took off 2 bases at V and 10 bases at J, with 11 bases between the two ends. Germline V gene data show CDR1 as SGHNT and CDR2 as YENEEA. The CDR3, as DNA: TGTGCCAGCAGCTTAAGGTTGAGGCGAGCTTTCTTT. Its translation is CASSLRLRRAFF.

This clone was picked up one time. This chain connects TRBV24-1 to TRBJ2-5, with a possible D match to TRBD1 (5 bases). CDR3 length: 15 residues. V was pared by 3 bases and J by 2 bases, with 12 bases between. From germline, CDR1 is KGHDR and CDR2 SFDVKD. CDR3 sequence: CATSDRSDTQETQYF. The CDR3 region has the DNA TGTGCCACCAGTGATCGGTCGGACACACAAGAGACCCAGTACTTC.

This rearrangement joins TRBV15 to TRBJ1-2, with 10 nucleotides matching TRBD1. This CDR3 contains 16 residues. The V gene's germline CDR1 is LNHNV and CDR2 YYDKDF (reference sequence). The V gene end was trimmed by 5 bases and the J gene end by 4 bases; junction bases not matched to a gene: 10. The CDR3 protein is CATSVGTGDLGYGYTF. CDR3 sequence (DNA): TGTGCCACCAGCGTAGGGACAGGGGACCTTGGCTATGGCTACACCTTC.

The rearrangement links TRBV24-1 to TRBJ2-1; TRBD1 agrees at 10 bases. CDR3 size: 17 residues. J lost 6 bases, V lost 3 bases, and 10 bases had no gene match. In germline, CDR1 is KGHDR, CDR2 SFDVKD. CDR3 in amino acids: CATSDPPGQGKANEQFF. In DNA, the CDR3 is TGTGCCACCAGTGATCCACCGGGACAGGGGAAGGCCAATGAGCAGTTCTTC.

This clone has a handful of counts. This chain joins TRBV5-1 and TRBJ1-6; the match to TRBD1 covers 8 bases. Losses at the gene ends were 3 bases for V and 7 bases for J; bases not matched to a gene: 9. The germline CDR1 and CDR2 sequences are SGHRS and YFSETQ. The CDR3 totals 16 residues. Here the CDR3 DNA reads TGCGCCAGCAGCTCGCAATCAGGGGGCTCCAATTCACCCCTCCACTTT. Encoded protein: CASSSQSGGSNSPLHF.

This clone was detected once. The chain carries TRBV19 and TRBJ1-6; possibly TRBD1 for D (5 bases). In germline, CDR1 is LNHDA, CDR2 SQIVND (reference sequence). Deletions cut 3 bases from V and 7 bases from J, with 13 bases between. The CDR3 is made up of 15 amino acids. The CDR3 sequence: CASSIPQAANSPLHF. The CDR3 DNA sequence: TGTGCCAGTAGTATCCCACAGGCAGCAAATTCACCCCTCCACTTT.

This rearrangement joins TRBV19 to TRBJ1-6; 7 positions agree with TRBD1. The CDR3 loop spans 13 amino acids. CDR1 and CDR2 (germline): LNHDA, SQIVND (reference sequence). The V gene end was trimmed by 5 bases and the J gene end by 8 bases; junction bases not matched to a gene: 3. The CDR3 DNA follows: TGTGCCAGTAGTGAGGACAGGTATTCACCCCTCCACTTT. This encodes CASSEDRYSPLHF. The full variable domain, with the rest looked up from reference TRBV19 and TRBJ1-6, is DGGITQSPKYLFRKEGQNVTLSCEQNLNHDAMYWYRQDPGQGLRLIYYSQIVNDFQKGDIAEGYSVSREKKESFPLTVTSAQKNPTAFYLCASSEDRYSPLHFGNGTRLTVT.

The chain employs TRBV7-9 and TRBJ2-7, with TRBD2 identical over 12 bases. The CDR3 has 17 amino acids. Germline CDR1 reads SEHNR; CDR2 reads FQNEAQ (reference sequence). Trimming cost V 2 bases and J 0 bases; bases outside gene matches: 5. The CDR3 protein is CASSLLRLAGDSYEQYF. The CDR3 region has the DNA TGTGCCAGCAGCTTATTGAGACTAGCGGGGGACTCCTACGAGCAGTACTTC.

This clone came up once. V and J are TRBV6-2 or TRBV6-3 and TRBJ1-5; unclear D gene. V lost 1 base to trimming and J lost 7 bases, with 14 bases between them. Looked up from germline, CDR1 is MNHEY and CDR2 is SVGEGT. The CDR3 runs to 15 residues. The CDR3 nucleotides are TGTGCCAGCAGTTACTTCAGTTTCGGCGGACAGCCCCAGCATTTT. It codes for CASSYFSFGGQPQHF.

Comment on this clone: One end of the junction fails to match germline, which may point to a read error. The chain links TRBV19 to TRBJ2-2, with D perhaps TRBD2 (7 bases). This CDR3 contains 16 residues. Germline CDR1 reads LNHDA; CDR2 reads SQIVND (reference sequence). CDR3 bases: TGTGCCAGTAGCTATTTGGCGGGGGCGAAAACCGGGGAGCTGTTTTTT. Translated, it gives CASSYLAGAKTGELFF.

CDR3 protein: CASNKQGATSPLHF. The CDR3 coding sequence is TGTGCCAGTAACAAACAGGGTGCTACTTCACCCCTCCACTTT. V usage is TRBV19 and J usage is TRBJ1-6, with D perhaps TRBD1 (6 bases). This CDR3 is 14 amino acids long. Germline CDR1 LNHDA, CDR2 SQIVND (reference sequence). V lost 7 bases and J lost 9, with 16 bases in between.

The J gene is TRBJ1-4, the V gene TRBV7-8, with 12 bases fitting TRBD1. V shed 5 bases and J 6 bases; nucleotides not matched to a gene: 7. Germline loops: CDR1 SGHVS, CDR2 FQNEAQ. The CDR3 sequence is 16 residues long. CDR3: CASSRGTGGVYEKLFF. CDR3 nucleotide sequence: TGTGCCAGCAGCAGAGGGACAGGGGGCGTTTATGAAAAACTGTTTTTT.

The V and J genes are TRBV27 and TRBJ1-1; D is possibly TRBD1 (5 bases). Germline V gene sequence: CDR1 MNHEY, CDR2 SMNVEV (reference sequence). This CDR3 contains 15 residues. Trimming cost V 4 bases and J 1 base, with 13 bases left between them. CDR3 region: CASSSTGSGNTEAFF. In DNA, the CDR3 is TGTGCCAGCAGTTCTACAGGTTCTGGGAACACTGAAGCTTTCTTT.